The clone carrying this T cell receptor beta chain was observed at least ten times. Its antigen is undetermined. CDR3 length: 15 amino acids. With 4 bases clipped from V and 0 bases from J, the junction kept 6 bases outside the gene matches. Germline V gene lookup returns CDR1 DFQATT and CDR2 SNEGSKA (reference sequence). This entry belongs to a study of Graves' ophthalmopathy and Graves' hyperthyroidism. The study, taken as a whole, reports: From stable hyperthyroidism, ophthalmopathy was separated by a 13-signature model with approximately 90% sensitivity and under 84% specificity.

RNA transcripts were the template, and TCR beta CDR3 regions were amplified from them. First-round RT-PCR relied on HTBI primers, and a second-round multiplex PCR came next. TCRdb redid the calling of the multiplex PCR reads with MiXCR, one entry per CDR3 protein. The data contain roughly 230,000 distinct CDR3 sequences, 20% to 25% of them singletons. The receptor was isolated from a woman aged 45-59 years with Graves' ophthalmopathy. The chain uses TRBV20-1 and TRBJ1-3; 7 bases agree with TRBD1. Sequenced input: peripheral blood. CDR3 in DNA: TGCAGTGCTAACGACGGGACAGTCTCTGGAAACACCATATATTTT. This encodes CSANDGTVSGNTIYF.